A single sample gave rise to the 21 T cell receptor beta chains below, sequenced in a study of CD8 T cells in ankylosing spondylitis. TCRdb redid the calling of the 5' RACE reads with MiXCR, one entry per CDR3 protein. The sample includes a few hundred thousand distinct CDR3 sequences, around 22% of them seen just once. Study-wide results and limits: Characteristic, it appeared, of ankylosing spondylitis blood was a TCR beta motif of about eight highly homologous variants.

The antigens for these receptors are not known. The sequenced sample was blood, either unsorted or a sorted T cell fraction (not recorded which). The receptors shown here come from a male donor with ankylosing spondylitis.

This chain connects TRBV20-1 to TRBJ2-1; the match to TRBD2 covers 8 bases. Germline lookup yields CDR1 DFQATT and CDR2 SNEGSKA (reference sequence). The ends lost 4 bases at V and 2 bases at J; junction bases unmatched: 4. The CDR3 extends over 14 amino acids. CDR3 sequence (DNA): TGCAGTGCTACTACGGGAGGGGCCTACAATGAGCAGTTCTTC. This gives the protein CSATTGGAYNEQFF.

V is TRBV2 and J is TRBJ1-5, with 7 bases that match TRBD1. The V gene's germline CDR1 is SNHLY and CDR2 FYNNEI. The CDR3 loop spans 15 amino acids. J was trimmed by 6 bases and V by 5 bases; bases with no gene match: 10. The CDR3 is CASSPNRGEGQPQHF. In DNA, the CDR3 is TGTGCCAGCAGTCCAAACAGGGGTGAGGGTCAGCCCCAGCATTTT.

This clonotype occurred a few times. In DNA, the CDR3 is TGCAGTGCGGTTTCGAGCAATCAGCCCCAGCATTTT. As protein: CSAVSSNQPQHF. The chain carries TRBV20-1 and TRBJ1-5; D gene ambiguous. Trimming took off 6 bases at V and 1 base at J, with 7 bases between the two ends. The germline gives CDR1 DFQATT, CDR2 SNEGSKA (reference sequence). The CDR3 sequence is 12 residues long.

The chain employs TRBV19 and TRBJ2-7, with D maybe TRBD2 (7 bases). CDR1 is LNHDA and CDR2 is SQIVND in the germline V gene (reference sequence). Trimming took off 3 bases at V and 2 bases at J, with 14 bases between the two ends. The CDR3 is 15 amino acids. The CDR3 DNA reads TGTGCCAGTAGTATGGGGGGGGCAACCCCCTACGAGCAGTACTTC. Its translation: CASSMGGATPYEQYF.

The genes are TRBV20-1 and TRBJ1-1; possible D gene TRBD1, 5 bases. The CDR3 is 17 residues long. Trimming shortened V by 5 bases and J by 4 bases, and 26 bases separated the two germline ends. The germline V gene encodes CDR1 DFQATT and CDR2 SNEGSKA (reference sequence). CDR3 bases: TGCAGTGCTGAGTCCGGGACGAAAGTTTGGGGTGGCACTGAAGCTTTCTTT. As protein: CSAESGTKVWGGTEAFF.

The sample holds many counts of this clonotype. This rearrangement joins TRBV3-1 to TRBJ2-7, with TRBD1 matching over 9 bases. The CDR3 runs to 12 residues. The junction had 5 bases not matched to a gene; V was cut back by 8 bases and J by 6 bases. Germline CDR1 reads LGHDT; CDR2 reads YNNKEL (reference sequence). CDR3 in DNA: TGTGCCAGCTCGGGACAGGGTGGCGAGCAGTACTTC. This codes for CASSGQGGEQYF.

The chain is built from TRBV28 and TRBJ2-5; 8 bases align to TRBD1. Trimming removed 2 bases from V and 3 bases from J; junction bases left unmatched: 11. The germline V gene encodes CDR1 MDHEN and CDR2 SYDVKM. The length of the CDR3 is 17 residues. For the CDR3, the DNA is TGTGCCAGCAGTTTAAGGGGGTCGGGGACAGGAGAAGAGACCCAGTACTTC. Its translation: CASSLRGSGTGEETQYF.

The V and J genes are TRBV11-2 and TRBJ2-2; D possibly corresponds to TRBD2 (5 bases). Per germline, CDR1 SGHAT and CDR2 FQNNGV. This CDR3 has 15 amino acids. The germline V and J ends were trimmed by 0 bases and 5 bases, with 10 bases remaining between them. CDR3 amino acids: CASSLDFPGTGELFF. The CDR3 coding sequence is TGTGCCAGCAGCTTAGATTTTCCGGGAACCGGGGAGCTGTTTTTT.

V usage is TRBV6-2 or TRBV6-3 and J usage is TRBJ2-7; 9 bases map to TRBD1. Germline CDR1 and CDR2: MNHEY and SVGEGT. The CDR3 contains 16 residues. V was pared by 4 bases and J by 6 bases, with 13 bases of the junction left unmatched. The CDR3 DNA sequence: TGTGCCAGCAGTTTTACGTCACTGGGACAGGGTACCGAGCAGTACTTC. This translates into CASSFTSLGQGTEQYF.

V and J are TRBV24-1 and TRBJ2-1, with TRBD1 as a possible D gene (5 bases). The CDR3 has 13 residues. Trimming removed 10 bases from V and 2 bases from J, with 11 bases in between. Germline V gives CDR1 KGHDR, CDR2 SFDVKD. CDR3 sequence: CATRGKTYNEQFF. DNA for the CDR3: TGTGCCACAAGGGGCAAAACCTACAATGAGCAGTTCTTC.

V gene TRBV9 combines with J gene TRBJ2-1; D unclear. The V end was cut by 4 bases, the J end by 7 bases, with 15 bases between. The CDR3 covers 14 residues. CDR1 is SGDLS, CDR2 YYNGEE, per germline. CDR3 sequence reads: CASSSRGVGNEQFF. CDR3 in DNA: TGTGCCAGCAGCTCGCGCGGTGTGGGGAATGAGCAGTTCTTC. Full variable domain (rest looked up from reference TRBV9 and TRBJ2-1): DSGVTQTPKHLITATGQRVTLRCSPRSGDLSVYWYQQSLDQGLQFLIQYYNGEERAKGNILERFSAQQFPDLHSELNLSSLELGDSALYFCASSSRGVGNEQFFGPGTRLTVL.

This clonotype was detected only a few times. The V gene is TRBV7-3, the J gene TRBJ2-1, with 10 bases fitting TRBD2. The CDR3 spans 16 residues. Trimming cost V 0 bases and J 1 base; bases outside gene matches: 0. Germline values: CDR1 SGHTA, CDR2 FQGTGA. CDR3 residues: CASSLTTSGSYNEQFF. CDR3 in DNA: TGTGCCAGCAGCTTAACGACTAGCGGGTCCTACAATGAGCAGTTCTTC.

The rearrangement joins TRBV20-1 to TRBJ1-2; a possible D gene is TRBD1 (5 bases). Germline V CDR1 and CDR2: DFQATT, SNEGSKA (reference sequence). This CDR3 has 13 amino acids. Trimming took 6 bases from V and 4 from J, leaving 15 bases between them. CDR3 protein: CSALGANLYGYTF. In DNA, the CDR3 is TGCAGTGCGCTAGGGGCCAACCTCTATGGCTACACCTTC.

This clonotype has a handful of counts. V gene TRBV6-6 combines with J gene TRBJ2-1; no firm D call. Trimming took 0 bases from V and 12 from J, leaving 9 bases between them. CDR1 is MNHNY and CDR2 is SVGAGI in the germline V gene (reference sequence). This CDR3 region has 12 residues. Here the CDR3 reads CASSYSSVLQFF. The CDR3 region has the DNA TGTGCCAGCAGTTACTCGTCGGTTCTGCAGTTCTTC.

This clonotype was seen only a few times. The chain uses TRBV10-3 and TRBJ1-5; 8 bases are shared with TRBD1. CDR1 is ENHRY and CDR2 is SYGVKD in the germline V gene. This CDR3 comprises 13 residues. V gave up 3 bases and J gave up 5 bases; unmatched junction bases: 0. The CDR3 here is CAISEQGDQPQHF. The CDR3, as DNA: TGTGCCATCAGTGAACAGGGGGATCAGCCCCAGCATTTT.

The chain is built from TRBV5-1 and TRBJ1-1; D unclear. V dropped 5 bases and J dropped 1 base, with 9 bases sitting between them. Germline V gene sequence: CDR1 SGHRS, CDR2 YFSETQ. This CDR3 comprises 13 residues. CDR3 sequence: CASRYRGNTEAFF. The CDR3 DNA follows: TGCGCCAGCAGATACAGAGGGAACACTGAAGCTTTCTTT.

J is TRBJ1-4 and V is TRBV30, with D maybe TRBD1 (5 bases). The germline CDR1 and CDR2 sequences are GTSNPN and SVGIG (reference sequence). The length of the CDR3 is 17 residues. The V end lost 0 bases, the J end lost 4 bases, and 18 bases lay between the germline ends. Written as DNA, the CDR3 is TGTGCCTGGAGTGTACTATTCAGGGCACCCGGTAATGAAAAACTGTTTTTT. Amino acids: CAWSVLFRAPGNEKLFF.

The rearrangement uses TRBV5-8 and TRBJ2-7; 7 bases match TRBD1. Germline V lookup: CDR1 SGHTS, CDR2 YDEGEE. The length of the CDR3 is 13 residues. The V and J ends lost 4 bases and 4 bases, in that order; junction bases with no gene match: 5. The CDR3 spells CASSLHRGYEQYF. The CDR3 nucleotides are TGTGCCAGCAGCCTACACAGGGGTTACGAGCAGTACTTC.

CDR3 region: CSVGGFNTEAFF. CDR3 coding DNA: TGCAGCGTTGGAGGGTTTAACACTGAAGCTTTCTTT. The chain links TRBV29-1 to TRBJ1-1; D unclear. CDR3 length: 12 residues. Trimming took 4 bases from V and 2 from J, leaving 8 bases between them. Per the germline V gene, CDR1 is SQVTM and CDR2 is ANQGSEA.

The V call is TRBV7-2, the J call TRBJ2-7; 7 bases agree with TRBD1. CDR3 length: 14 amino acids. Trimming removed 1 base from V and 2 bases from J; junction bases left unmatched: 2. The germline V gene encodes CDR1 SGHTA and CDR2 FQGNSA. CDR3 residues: CASSLEGQTYEQYF. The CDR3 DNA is TGTGCCAGCAGCTTAGAGGGACAGACCTACGAGCAGTACTTC. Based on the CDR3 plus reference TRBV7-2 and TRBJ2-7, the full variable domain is GAGVSQSPSNKVTEKGKDVELRCDPISGHTALYWYRQSLGQGLEFLIYFQGNSAPDKSGLPSDRFSAERTGGSVSTLTIQRTQQEDSAVYLCASSLEGQTYEQYFGPGTRLTVT.

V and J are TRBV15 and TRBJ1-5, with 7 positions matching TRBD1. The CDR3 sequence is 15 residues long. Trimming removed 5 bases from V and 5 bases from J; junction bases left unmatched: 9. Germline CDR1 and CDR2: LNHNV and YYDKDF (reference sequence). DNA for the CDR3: TGTGCCACCAGCTCCGCGACAGGGCACGATCAGCCCCAGCATTTT. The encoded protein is CATSSATGHDQPQHF.